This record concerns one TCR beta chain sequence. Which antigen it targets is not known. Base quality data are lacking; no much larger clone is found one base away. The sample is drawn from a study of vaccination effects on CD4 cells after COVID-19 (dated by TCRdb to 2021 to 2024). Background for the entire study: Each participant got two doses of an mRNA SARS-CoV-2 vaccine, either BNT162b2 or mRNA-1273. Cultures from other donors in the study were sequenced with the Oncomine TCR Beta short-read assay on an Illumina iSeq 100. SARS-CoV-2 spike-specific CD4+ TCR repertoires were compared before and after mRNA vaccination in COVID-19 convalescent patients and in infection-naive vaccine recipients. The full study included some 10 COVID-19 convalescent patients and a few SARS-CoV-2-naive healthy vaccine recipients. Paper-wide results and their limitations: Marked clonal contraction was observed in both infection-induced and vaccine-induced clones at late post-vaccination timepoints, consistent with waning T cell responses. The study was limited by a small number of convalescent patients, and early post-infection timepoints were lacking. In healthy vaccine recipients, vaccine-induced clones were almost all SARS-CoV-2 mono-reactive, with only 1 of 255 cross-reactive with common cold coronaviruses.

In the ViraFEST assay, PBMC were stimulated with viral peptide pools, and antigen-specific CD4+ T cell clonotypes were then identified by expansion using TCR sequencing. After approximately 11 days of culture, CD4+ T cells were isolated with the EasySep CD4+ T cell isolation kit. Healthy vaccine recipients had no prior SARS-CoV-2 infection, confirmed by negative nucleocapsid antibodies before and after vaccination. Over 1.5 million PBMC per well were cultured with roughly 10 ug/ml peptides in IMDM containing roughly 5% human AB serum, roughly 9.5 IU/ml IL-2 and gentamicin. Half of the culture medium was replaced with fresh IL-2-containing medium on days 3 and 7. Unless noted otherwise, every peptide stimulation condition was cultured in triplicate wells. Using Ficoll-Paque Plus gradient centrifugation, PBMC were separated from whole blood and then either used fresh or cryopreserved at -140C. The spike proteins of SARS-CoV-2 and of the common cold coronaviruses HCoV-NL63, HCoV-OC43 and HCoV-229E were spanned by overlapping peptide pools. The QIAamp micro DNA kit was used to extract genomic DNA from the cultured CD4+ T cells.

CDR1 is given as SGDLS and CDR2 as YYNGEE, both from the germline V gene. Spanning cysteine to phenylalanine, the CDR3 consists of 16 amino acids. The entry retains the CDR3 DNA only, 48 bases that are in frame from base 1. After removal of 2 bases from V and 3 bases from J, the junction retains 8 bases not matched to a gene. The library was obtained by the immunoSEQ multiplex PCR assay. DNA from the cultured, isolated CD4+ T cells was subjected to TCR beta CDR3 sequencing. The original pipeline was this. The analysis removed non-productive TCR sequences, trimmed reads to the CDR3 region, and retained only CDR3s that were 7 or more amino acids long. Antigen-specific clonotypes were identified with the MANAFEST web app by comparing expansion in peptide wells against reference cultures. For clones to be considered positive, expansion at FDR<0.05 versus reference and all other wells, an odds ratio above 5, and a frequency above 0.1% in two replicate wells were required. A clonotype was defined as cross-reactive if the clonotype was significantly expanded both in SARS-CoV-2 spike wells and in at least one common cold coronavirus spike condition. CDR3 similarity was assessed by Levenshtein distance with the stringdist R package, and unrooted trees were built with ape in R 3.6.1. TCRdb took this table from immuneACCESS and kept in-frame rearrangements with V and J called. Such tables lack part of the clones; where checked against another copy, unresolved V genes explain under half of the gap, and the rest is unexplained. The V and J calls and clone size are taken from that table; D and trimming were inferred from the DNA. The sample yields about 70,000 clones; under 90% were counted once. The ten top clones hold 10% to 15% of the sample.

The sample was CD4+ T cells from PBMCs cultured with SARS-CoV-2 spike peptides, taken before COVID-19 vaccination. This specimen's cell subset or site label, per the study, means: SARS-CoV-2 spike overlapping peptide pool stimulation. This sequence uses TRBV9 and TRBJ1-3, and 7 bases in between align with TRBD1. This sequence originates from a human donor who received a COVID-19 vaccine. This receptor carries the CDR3 CASSVGGRQGGNTIYF. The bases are TGTGCCAGCAGCGTGGGGGGGAGACAGGGTGGAAACACCATATATTTT.